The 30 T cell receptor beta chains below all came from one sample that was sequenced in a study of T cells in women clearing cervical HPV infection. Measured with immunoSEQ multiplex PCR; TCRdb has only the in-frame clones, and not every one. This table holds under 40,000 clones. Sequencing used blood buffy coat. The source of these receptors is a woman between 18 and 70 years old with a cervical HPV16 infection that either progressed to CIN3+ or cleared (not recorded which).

CDR3 DNA (partial): TGTGCCAGCAGTTATGGCAGGGTGAACTCCTACGAG. It encodes CASSYGRVNSYE. The complete CDR3 protein is CASSYGRVNSYEQYF. The rearrangement joins TRBV27 to TRBJ2-7, with D perhaps TRBD1 (5 bases). The missing CDR3 end, 3 residues past where the read stops, is filled in from the germline J gene. Germline assignment: CDR1 MNHEY and CDR2 SMNVEV (reference sequence). Trimming removed 4 bases from V and 0 bases from J, with 13 bases in between. The CDR3 runs to 15 residues.

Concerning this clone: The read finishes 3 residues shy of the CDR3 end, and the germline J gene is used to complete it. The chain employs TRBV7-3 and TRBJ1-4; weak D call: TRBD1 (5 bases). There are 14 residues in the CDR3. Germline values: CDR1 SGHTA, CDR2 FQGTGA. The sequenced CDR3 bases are TGTGCCAGCAGCGAGCGCTCTGGGGCCAACGTA. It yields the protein CASSERSGANV. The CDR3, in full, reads CASSERSGANVLFF.

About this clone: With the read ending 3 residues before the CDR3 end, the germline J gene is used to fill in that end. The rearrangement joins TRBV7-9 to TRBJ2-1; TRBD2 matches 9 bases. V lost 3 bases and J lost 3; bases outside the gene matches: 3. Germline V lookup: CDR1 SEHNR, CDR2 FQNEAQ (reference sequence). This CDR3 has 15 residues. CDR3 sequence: CASSLTSGFYNEQFF. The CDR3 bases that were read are TGTGCCAGCAGCTTGACTAGCGGATTCTACAATGAG. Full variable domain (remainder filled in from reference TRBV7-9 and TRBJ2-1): DTGVSQNPRHKITKRGQNVTFRCDPISEHNRLYWYRQTLGQGPEFLTYFQNEAQLEKSRLLSDRFSAERPKGSFSTLEIQRTEQGDSAMYLCASSLTSGFYNEQFFGPGTRLTVL.

CDR3 loop: CASSDWLGESYTF. The CDR3 bases that were read are TGTGCCAGCAGTGATTGGCTAGGGGAGAGC. This chain connects TRBV2 to TRBJ1-2; possible D gene TRBD1, 5 bases. The observed sequence ends 3 residues before the CDR3 terminus, with the missing tail filled in from the germline J gene. CDR3 length equals 13 residues. Germline V gives CDR1 SNHLY, CDR2 FYNNEI.

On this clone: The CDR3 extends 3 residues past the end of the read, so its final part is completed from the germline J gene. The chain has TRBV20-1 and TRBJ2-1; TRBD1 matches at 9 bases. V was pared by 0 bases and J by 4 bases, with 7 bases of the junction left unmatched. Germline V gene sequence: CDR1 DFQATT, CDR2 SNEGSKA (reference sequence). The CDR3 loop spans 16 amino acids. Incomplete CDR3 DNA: TGCAGTGCTAGAGATTTTGGACAGGGGATTTACAATGAG. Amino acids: CSARDFGQGIYNE. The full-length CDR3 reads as CSARDFGQGIYNEQFF.

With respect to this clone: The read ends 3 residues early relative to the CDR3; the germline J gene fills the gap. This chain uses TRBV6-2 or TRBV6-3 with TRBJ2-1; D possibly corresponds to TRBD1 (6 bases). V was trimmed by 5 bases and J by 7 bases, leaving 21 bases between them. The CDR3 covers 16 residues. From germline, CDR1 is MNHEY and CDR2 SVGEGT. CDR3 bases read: TGTGCCAGCAGTCCGGGTCTAGAGGGGGTTAGGAATGAG. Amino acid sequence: CASSPGLEGVRNE. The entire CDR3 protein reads CASSPGLEGVRNEQFF.

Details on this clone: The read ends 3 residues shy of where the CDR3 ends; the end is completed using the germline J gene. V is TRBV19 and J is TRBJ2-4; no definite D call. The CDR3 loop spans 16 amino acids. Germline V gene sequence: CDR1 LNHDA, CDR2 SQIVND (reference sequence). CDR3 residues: CASSILTLNDNQPQYF. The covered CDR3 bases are TGTGCCAGTAGTATCTTGACCCTAAATGACAATCAGCCT.

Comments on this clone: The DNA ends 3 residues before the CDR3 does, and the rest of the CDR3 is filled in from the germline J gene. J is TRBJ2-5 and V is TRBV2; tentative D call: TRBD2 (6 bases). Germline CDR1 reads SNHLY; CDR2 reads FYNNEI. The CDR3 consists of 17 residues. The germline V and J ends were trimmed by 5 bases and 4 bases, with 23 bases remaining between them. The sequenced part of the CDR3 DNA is TGTGCCAGCAGTCCCTCCGGGACTCTCGCCGTGGGAGAGACC. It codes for CASSPSGTLAVGET. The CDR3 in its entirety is CASSPSGTLAVGETQYF.

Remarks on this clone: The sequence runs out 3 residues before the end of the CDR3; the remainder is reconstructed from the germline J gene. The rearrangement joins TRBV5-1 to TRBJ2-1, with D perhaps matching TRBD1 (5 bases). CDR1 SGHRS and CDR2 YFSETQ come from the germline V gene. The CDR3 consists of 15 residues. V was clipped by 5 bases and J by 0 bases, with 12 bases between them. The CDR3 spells CASRYQQDSYNEQFF. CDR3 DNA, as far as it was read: TGCGCCAGCAGGTACCAACAGGACTCCTACAATGAG.

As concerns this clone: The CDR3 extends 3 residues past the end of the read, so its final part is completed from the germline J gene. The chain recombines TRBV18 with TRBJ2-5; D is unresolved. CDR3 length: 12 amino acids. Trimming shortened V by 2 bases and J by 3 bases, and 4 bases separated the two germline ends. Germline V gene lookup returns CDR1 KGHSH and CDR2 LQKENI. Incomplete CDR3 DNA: TGTGCCAGCTCACCAGCGGAAGAGACC. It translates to CASSPAEET. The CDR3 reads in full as CASSPAEETQYF.

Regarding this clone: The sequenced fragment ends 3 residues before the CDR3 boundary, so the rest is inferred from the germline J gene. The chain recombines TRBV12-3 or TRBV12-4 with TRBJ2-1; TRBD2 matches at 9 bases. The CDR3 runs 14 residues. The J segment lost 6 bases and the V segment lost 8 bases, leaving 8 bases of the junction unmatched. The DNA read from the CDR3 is TGTGCCAGCGAAGAAGTTAGCGGGAGCAATGAG. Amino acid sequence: CASEEVSGSNE. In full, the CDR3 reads CASEEVSGSNEQFF.

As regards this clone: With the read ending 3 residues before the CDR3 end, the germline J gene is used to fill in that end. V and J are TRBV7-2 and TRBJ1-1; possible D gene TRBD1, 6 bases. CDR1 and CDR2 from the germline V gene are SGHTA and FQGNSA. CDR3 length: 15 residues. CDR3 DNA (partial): TGTGCCAGCAGCCCAACGGGGGGCGATAACGAAAAA. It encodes CASSPTGGDNEK. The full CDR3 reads CASSPTGGDNEKAFF.

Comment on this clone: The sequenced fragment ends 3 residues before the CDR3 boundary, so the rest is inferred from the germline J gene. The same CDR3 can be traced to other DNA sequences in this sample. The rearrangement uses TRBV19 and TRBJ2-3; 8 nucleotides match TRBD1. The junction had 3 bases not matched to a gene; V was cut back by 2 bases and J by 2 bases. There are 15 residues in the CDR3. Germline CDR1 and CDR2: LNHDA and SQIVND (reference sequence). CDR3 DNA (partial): TGTGCCAGTAGTATACGGACAGGGACCACAGATACG. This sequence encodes CASSIRTGTTDT. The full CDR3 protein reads CASSIRTGTTDTQYF.

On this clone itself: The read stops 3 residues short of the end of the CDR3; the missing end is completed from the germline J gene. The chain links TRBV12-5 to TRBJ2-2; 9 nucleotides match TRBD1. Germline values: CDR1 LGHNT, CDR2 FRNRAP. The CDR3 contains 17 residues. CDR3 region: CASGPGTGFSGANVLFF. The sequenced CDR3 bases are TGTGCTAGTGGCCCCGGGACAGGGTTCTCTGGGGCCAACGTG.

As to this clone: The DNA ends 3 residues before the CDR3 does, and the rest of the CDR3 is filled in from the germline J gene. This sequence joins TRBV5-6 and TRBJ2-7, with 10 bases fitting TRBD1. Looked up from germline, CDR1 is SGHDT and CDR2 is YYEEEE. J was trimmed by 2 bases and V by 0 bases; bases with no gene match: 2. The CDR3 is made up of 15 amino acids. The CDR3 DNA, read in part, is TGTGCCAGCAGCTTGGGGGGACAGGGGACCTACGAG. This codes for CASSLGGQGTYE. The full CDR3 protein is CASSLGGQGTYEQYF. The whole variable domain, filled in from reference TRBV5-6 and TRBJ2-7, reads DAGVTQSPTHLIKTRGQQVTLRCSPKSGHDTVSWYQQALGQGPQFIFQYYEEEERQRGNFPDRFSGHQFPNYSSELNVNALLLGDSALYLCASSLGGQGTYEQYFGPGTRLTVT.

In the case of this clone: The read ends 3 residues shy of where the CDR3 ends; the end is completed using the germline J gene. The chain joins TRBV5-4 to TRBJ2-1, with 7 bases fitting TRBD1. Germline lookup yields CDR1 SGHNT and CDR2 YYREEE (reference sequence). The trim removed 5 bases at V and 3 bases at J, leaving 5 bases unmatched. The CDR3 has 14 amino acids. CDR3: CASRGDSHYNEQFF. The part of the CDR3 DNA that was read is TGTGCCAGCAGGGGGGACAGCCACTACAATGAG.

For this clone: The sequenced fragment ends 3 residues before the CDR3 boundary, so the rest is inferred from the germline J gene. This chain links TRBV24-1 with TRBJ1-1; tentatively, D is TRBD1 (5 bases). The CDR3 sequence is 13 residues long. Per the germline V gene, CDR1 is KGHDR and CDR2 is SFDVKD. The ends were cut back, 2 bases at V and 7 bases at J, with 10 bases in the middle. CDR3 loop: CATSDSFDSEAFF. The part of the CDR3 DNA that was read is TGTGCCACCAGTGATTCTTTCGACAGTGAA.

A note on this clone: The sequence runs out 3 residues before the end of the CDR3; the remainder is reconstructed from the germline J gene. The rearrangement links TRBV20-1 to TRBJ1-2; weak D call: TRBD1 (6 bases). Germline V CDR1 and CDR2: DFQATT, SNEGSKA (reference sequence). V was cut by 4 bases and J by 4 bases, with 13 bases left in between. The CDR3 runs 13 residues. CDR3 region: CSAKARGIYGYTF. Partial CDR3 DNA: TGCAGTGCTAAGGCGAGGGGGATCTATGGC.

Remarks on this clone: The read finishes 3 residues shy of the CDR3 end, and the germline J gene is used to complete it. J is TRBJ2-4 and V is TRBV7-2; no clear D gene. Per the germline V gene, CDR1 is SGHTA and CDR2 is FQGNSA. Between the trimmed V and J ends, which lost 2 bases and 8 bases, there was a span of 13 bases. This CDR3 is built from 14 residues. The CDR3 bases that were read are TGTGCCAGCAGCTTAAGCCCTACCATGGACATT. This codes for CASSLSPTMDI. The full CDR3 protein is CASSLSPTMDIQYF.

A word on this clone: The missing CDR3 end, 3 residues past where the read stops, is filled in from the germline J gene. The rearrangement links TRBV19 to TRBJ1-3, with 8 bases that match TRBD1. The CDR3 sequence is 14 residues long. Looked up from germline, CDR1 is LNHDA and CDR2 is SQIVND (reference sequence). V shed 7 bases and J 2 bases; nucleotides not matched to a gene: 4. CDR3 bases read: TGTGCCAGTACTACGGACAGGGCTGGAAACACC. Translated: CASTTDRAGNT. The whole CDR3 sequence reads CASTTDRAGNTIYF.

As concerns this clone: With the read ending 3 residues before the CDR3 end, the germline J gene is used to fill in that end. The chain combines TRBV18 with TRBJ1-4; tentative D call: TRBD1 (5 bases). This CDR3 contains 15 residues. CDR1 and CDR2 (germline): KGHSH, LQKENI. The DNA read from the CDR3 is TGTGCCAGCTCCCCCCAGGGAGCGTATAATTCACCA. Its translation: CASSPQGAYNSP. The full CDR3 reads CASSPQGAYNSPLFF.

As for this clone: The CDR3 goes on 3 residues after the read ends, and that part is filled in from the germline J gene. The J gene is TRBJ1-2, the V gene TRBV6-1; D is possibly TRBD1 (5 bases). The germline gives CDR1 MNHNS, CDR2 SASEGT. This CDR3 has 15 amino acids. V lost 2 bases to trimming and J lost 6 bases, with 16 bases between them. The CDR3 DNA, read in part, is TGTGCCAGCAGTGAATCGGGGGGAGGGCGAAATGGC. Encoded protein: CASSESGGGRNG. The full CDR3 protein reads CASSESGGGRNGYTF.

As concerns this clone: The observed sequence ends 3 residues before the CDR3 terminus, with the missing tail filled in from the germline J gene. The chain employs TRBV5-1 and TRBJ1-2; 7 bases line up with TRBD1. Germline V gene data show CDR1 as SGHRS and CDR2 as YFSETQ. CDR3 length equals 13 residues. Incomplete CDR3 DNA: TGCGCCAGCAGTTTCGACAGGGAAGCCGGC. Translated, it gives CASSFDREAG. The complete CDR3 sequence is CASSFDREAGYTF.

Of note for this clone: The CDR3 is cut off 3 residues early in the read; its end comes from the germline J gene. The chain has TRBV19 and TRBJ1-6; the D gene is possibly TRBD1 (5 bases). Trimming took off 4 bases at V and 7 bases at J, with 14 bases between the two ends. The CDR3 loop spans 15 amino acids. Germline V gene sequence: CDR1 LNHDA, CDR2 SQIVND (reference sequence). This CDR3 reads CASSKAGFMNSPLHF. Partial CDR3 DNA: TGTGCCAGTAGTAAAGCAGGGTTTATGAATTCACCC.

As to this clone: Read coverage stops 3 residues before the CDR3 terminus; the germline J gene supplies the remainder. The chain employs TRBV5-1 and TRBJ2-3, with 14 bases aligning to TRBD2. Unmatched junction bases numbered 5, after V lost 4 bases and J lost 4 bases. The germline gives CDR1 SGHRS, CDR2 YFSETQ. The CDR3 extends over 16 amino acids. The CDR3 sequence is CASSPGTSGRADTQYF. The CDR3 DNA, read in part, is TGCGCCAGCAGCCCCGGGACTAGCGGGAGAGCAGATACG.

The CDR3 loop reads CASSLGQVRSPLHF. The sequenced part of the CDR3 DNA is TGTGCCAGCTCACTGGGACAGGTCCGATCACCC. The gene calls are TRBV18 and TRBJ1-6; 8 bases fit TRBD1. The CDR3 goes on 3 residues after the read ends, and that part is filled in from the germline J gene. The ends lost 4 bases at V and 10 bases at J; junction bases unmatched: 6. Looked up from germline, CDR1 is KGHSH and CDR2 is LQKENI. This CDR3 spans 14 amino acids.

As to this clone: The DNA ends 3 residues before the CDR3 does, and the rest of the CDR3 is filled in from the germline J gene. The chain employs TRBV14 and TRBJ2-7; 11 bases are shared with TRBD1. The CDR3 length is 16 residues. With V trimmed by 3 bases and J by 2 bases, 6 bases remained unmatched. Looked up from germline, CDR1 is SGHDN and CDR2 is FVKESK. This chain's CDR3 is CASSHPRTGGTYEQYF. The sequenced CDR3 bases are TGTGCCAGCAGCCATCCCCGGACAGGGGGCACCTACGAG.

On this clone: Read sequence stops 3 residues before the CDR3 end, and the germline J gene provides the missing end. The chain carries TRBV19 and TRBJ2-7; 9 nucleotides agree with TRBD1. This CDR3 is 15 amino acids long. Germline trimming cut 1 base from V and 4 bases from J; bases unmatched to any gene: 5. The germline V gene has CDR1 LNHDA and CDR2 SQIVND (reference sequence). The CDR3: CASSIAGQGYYEQYF. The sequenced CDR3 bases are TGTGCCAGTAGTATAGCGGGACAGGGTTATTACGAG.

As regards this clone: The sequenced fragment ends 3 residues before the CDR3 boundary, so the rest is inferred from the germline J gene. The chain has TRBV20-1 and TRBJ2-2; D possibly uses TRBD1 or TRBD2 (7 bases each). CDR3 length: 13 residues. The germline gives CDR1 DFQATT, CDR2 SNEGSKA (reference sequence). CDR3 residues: CSASGEGAEKLFF. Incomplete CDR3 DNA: TGCAGTGCTAGTGGGGAGGGGGCTGAAAAG.

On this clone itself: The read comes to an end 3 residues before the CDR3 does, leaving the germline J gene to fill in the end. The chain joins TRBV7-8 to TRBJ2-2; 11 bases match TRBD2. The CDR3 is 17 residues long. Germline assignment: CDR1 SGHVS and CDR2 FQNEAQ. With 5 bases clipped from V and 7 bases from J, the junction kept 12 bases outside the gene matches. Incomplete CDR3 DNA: TGTGCCAGCAGCCCGAGACTAGCGGGAACCGGGAGCGGGGAG. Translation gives CASSPRLAGTGSGE. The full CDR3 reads CASSPRLAGTGSGELFF.